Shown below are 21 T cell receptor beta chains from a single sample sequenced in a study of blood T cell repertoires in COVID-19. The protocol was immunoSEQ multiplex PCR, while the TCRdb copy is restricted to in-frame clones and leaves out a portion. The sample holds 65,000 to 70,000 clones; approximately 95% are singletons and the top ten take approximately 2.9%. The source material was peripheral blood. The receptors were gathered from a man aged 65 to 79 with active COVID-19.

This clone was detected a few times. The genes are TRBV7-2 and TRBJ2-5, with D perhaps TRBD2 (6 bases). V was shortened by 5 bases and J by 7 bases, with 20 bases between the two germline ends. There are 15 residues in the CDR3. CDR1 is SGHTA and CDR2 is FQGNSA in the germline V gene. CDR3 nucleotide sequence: TGTGCCAGCAGCCGCGTTGGGGGGAACTTCGGGACCCAGTACTTC. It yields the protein CASSRVGGNFGTQYF.

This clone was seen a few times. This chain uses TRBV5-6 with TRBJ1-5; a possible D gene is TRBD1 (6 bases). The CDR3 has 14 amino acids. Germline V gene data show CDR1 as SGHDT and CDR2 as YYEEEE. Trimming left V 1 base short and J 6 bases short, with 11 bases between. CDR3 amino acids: CASSLYSGVQPQHF. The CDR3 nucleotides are TGTGCCAGCAGCTTGTATTCAGGGGTTCAGCCCCAGCATTTT.

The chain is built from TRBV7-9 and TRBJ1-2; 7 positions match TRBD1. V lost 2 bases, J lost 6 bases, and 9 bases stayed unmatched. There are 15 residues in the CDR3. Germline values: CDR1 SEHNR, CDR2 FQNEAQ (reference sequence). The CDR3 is CASSLQTGSLDGYTF. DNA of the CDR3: TGTGCCAGCAGCTTACAGACAGGGTCCTTGGATGGCTACACCTTC.

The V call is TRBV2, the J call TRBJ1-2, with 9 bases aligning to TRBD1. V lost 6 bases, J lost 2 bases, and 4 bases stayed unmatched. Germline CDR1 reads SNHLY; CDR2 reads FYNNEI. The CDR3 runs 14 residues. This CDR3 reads CASRTGTGNYGYTF. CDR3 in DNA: TGTGCCAGCAGGACTGGGACAGGGAACTATGGCTACACCTTC.

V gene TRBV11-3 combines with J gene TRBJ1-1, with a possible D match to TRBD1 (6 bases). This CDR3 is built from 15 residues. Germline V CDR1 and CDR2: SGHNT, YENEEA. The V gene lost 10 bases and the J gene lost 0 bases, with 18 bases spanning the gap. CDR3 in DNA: TGTGCCATCTCAGGGGCGCCTTCCATGAACACTGAAGCTTTCTTT. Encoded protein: CAISGAPSMNTEAFF.

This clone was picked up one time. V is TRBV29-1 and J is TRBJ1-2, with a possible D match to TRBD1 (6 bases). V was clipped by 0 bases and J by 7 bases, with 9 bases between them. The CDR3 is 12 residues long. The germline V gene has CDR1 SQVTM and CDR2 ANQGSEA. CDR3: CSVEDEGGGYTF. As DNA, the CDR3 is TGCAGCGTTGAAGACGAAGGGGGTGGCTACACCTTC. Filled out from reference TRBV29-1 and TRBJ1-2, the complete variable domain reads SAVISQKPSRDICQRGTSLTIQCQVDSQVTMMFWYRQQPGQSLTLIATANQGSEATYESGFVIDKFPISRPNLTFSTLTVSNMSPEDSSIYLCSVEDEGGGYTFGSGTRLTVV.

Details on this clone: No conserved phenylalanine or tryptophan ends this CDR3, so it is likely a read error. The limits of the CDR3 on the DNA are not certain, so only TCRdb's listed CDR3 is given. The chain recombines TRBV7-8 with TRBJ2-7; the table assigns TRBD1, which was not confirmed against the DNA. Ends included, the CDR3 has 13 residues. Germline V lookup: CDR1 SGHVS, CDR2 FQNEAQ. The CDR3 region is CASSLARTGTLFA.

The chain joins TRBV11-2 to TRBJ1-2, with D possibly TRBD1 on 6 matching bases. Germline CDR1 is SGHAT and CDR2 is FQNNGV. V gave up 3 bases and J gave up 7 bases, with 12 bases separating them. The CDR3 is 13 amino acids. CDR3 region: CASSFAGAGGYTF. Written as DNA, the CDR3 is TGTGCCAGCAGCTTTGCGGGGGCAGGTGGCTACACCTTC.

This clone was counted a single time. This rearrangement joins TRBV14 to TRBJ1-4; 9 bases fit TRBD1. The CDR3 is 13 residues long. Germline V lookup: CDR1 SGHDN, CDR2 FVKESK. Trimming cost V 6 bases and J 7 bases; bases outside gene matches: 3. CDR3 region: CASRGQGGEKLFF. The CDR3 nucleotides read TGTGCCAGCAGGGGACAGGGTGGTGAAAAACTGTTTTTT.

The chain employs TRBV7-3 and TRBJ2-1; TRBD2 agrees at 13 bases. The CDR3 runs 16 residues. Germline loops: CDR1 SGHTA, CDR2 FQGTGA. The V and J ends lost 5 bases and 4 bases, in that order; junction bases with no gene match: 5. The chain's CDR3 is CASSLTSGGAYNEQFF. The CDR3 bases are TGTGCCAGCAGCCTCACTAGCGGGGGGGCGTACAATGAGCAGTTCTTC.

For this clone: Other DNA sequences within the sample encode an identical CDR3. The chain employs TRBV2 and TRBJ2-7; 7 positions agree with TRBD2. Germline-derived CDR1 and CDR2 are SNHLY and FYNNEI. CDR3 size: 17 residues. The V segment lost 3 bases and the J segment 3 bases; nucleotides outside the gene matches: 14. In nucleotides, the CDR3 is TGTGCCAGCAGTGACCAATCCAGGACGGGGGGTTACTACGAGCAGTACGTC. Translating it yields CASSDQSRTGGYYEQYV.

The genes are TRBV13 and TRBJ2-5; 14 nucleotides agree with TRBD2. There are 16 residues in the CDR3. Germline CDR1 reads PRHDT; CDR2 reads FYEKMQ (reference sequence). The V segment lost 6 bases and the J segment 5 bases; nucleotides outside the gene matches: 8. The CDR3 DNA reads TGTGCCAGCAGTTGGACTAGCGGGGGGAAATGGGAGACCCAGTACTTC. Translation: CASSWTSGGKWETQYF.

CDR3 sequence (DNA): TGTGCCAGCACCCCAAGGAGGGGCGAATACAATGAGCAGTTCTTC. Its protein product is CASTPRRGEYNEQFF. The rearrangement links TRBV27 to TRBJ2-1, with a possible D match to TRBD2 (6 bases). CDR1 MNHEY and CDR2 SMNVEV come from the germline V gene (reference sequence). The CDR3 has 15 amino acids. V shed 7 bases and J shed 4 bases, with 17 bases lying between them.

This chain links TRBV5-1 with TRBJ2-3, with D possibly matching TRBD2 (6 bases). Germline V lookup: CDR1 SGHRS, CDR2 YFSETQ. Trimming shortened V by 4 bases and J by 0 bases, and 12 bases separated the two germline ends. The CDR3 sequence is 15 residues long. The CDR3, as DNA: TGCGCCAGCAGCCAGTTAGCGGTGAGCACAGATACGCAGTATTTT. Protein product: CASSQLAVSTDTQYF.

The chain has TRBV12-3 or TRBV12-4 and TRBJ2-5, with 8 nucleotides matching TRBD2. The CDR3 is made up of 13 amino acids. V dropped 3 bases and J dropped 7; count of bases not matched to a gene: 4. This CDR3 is CASSLISGGTQYF. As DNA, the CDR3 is TGTGCCAGCAGTTTGATAAGCGGGGGGACCCAGTACTTC.

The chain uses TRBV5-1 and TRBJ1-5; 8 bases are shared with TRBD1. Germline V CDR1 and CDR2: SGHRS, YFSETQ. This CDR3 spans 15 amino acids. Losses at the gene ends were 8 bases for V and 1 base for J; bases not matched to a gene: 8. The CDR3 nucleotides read TGCGCCAGGGGGGGCCGACAGGGGAGCAATCAGCCCCAGCATTTT. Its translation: CARGGRQGSNQPQHF.

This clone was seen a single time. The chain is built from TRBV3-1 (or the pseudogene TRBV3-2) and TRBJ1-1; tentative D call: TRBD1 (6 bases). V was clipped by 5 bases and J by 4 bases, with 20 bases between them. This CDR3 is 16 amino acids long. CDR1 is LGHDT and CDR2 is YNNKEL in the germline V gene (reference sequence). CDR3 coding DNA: TGTGCCAGCAGCATACGAACCGGATGGGGGCCCACTGAAGCTTTCTTT. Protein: CASSIRTGWGPTEAFF.

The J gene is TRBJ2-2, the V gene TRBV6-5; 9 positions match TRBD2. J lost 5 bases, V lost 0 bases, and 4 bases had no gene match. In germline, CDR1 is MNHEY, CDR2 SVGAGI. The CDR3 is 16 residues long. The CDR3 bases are TGTGCCAGCAGTTACTCAGCGGGGGGTAGTACCGGGGAGCTGTTTTTT. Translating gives CASSYSAGGSTGELFF.

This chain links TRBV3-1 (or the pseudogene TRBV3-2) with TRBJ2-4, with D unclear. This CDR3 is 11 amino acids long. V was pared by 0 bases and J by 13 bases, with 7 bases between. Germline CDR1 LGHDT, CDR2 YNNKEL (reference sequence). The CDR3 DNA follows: TGTGCCAGCAGCCAAGAGGGCCGACAGTACTTC. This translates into CASSQEGRQYF.

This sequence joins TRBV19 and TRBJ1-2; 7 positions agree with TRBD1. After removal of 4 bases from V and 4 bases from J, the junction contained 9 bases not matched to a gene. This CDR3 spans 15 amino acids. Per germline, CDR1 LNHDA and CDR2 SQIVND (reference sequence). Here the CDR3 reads CASSTHNRGGYGYTF. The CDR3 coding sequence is TGTGCCAGTAGTACCCACAACAGGGGTGGCTATGGCTACACCTTC.

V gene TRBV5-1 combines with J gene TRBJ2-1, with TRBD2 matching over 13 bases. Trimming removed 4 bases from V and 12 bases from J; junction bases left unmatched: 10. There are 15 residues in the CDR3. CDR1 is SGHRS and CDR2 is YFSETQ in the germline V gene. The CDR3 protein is CASSLTSGGLGGQFF. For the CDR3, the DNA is TGCGCCAGCAGCCTGACTAGCGGGGGGCTAGGCGGGCAGTTCTTC.